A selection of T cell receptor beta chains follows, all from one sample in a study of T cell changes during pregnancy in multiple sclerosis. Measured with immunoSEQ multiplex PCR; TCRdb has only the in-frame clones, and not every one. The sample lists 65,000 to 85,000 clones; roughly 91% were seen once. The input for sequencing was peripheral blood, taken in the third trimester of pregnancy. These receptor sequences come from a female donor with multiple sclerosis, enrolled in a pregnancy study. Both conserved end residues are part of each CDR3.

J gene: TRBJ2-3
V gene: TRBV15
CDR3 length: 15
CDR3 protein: CATSRAAGLADTQYF

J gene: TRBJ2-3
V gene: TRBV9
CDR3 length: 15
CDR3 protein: CASSATYSSTDTQYF

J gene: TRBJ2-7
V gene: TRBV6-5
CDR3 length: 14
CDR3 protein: CASSYSIRVYEQYF

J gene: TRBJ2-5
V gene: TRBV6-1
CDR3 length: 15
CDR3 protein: CASRSKTSLRRDQYF

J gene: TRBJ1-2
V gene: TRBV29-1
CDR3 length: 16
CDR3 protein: CSVPRDRGLRGYGYTF

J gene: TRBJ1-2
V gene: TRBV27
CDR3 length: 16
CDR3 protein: CASSFQGGLSHYGYTF

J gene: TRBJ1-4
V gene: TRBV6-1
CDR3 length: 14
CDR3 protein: CASLPWGRSEKLFF

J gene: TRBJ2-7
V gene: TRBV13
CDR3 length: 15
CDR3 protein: CASSLGPGALYEQYF

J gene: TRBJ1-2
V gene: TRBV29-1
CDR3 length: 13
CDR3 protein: CSVAQASDYGYTF

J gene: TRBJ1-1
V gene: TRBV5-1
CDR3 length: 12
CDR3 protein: CASSSGMTEAFF

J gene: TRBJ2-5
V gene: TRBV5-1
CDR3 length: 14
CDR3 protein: CASSFSGGEETQYF

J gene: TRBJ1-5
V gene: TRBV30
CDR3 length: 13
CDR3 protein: CAWEGGPNQPQHF

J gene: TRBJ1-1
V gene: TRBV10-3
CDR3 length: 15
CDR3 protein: CAISAQAEMNTEAFF

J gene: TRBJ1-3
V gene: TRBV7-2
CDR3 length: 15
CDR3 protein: CASSLSGSSGNTIYF

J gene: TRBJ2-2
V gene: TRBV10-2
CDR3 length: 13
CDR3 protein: CASWDRGSGELFF

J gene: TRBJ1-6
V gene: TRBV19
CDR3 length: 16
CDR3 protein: CASSITDSSYNSPLHF

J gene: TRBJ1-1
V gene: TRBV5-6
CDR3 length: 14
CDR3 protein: CASSLGDTYTEAFF

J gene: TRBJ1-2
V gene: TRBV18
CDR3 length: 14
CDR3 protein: CASSPIPGGESRTF

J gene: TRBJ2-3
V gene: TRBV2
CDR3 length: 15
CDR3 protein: CASSPTSWVVGTQYF

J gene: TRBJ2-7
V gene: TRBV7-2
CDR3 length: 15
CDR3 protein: CASSLLGERLYEQYF

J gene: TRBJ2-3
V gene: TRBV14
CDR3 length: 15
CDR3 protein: CASSQLVWGADTQYF

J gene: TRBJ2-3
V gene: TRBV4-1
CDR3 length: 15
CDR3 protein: CASSRAGAGTDTQYF

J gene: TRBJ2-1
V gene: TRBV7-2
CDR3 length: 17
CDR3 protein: CASSLAIGRGASNEQFF

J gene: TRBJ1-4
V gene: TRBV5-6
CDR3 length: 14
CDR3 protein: CASRLQGTNEKLFF

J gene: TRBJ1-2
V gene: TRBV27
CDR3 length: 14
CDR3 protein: CASSPRTGDGGYTF

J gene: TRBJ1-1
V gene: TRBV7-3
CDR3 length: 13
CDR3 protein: CASSLMGGAVAFF

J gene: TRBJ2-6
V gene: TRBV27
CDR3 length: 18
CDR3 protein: CASSLVGTGSAGANVLTF

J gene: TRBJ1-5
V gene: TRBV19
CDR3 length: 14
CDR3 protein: CASSIGYGDQPQHF

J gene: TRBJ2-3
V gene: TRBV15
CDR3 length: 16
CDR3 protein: CATSRSPLAATDTQYF

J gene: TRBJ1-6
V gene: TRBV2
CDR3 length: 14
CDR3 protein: CASSENWRNSPLHF

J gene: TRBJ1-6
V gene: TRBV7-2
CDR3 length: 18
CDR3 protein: CASSLKSASGTENSPLHF

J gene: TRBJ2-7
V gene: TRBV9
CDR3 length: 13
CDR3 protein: CASSVGTRDEQYF

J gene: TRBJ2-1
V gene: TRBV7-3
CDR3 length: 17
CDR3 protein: CASSLIGTSGGADEQFF

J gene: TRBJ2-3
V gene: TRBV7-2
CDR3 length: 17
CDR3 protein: CASSLYLAIKFTDTQYF

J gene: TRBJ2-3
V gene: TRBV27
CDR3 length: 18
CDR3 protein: CASSSPGVGRGISDTQYF

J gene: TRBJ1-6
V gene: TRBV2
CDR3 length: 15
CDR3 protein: CASSDLTGNYSPLHF

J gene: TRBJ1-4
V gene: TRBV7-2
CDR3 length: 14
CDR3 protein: CASSFLGGAEKLFF

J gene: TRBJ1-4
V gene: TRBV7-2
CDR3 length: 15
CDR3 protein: CASSLVGQSNEKLFF

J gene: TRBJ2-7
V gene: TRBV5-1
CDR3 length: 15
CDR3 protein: CASSLGRQGAGEQYF

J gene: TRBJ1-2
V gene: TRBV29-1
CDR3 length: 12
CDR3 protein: CSVLEVNRGYTF

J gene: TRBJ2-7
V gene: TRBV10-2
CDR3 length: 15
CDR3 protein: CASSDGLRVTYEQYF